Sequencing of this T cell receptor beta chain was carried out in a study of response to subunit inactivated influenza vaccine. This clonotype showed up just a few times. As yet, its antigen is unknown. TCRdb re-called the RT-PCR reads with MiXCR, one entry per CDR3 protein. The sample records about 520,000 distinct CDR3 sequences, more than 7% being singletons. Trimming left V 8 bases short and J 3 bases short, with 18 bases between. This CDR3 has 15 amino acids. The germline V gene encodes CDR1 SNHLY and CDR2 FYNNEI. Study results and caveats: Each seasonal influenza vaccination recruits few new T cells, the authors suggested.

This sequence was found in a man aged 50 to 69 who received an inactivated influenza vaccine. Sequenced material: PBMCs from blood, taken roughly 24 months after vaccination. This chain connects TRBV2 to TRBJ2-3; TRBD1 might be the D (5 bases). CDR3 in amino acids: CASRYRLIRTDTQYF. CDR3 nucleotide sequence: TGTGCCAGCCGATACAGGCTCATCAGGACAGATACGCAGTATTTT. Supplemented by reference TRBV2 and TRBJ2-3, the full variable domain reads EPEVTQTPSHQVTQMGQEVILRCVPISNHLYFYWYRQILGQKVEFLVSFYNNEISEKSEIFDDQFSVERPDGSNFTLKIRSTKLEDSAMYFCASRYRLIRTDTQYFGPGTRLTVL.